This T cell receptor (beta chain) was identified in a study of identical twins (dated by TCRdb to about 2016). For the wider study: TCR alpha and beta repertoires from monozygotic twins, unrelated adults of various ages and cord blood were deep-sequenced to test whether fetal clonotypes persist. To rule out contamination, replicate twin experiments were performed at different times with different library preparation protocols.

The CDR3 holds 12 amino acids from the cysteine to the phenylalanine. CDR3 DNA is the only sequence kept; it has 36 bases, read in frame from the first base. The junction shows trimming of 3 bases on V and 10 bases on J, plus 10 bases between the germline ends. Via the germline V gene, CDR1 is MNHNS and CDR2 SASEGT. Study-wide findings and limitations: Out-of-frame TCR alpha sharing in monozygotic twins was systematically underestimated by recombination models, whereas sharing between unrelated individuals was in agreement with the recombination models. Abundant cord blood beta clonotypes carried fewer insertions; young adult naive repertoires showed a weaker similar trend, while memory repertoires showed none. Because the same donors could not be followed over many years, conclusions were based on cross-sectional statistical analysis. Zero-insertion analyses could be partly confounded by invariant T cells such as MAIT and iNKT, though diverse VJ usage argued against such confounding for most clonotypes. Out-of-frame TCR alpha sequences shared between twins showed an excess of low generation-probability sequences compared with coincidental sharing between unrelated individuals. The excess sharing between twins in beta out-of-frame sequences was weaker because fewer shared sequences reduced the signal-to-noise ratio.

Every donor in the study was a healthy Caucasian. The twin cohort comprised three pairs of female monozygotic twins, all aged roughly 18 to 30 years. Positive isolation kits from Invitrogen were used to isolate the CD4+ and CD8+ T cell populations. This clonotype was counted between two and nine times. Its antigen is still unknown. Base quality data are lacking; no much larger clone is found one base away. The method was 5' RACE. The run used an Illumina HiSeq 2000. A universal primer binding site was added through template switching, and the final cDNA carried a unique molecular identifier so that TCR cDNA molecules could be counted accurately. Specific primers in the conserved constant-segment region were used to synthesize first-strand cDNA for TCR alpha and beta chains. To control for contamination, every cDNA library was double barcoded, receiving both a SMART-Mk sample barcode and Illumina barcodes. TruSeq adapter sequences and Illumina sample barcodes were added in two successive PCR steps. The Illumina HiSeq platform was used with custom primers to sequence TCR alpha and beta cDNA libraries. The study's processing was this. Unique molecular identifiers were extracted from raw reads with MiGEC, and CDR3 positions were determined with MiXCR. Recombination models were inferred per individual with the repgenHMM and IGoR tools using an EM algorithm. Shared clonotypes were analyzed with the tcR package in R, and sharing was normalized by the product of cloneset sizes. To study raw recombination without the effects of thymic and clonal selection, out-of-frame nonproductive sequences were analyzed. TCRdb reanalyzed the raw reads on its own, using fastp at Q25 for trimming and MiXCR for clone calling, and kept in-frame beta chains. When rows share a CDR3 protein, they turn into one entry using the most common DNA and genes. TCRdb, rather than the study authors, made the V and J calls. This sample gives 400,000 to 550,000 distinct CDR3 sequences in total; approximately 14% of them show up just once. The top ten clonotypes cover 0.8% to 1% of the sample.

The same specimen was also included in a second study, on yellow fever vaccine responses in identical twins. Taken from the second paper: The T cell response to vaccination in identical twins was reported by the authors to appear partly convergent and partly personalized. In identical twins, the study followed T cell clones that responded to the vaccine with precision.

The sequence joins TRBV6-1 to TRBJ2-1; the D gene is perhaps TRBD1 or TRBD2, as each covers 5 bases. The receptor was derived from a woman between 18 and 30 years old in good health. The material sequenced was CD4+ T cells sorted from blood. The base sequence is TGTGCCAGCAGTGATCCGGGACCCGAGCAGTTCTTC. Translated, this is CASSDPGPEQFF.